The T cell receptor (beta chain) under discussion was sequenced for a study of blood T cell repertoires in COVID-19. Study overall: PBMCs, B-cell-depleted T cells, or T cells were the source of the cDNA or gDNA that made up the material.

This CDR3 comprises 15 residues. The V and J ends lost 5 bases and 0 bases, in that order; junction bases with no gene match: 3. CDR1 SNHLY and CDR2 FYNNEI come from the germline V gene. This clone appeared a few times. In the authors' workflow: Amplification of reference gene primers provided the estimated nucleated cell counts. Clones were sequenced by immunoSEQ multiplex PCR, and TCRdb holds only the in-frame ones, with some missing. The V and J calls and clone size come from that table; D and trimming were worked out from the DNA. The profile covers roughly 140,000 clones, with 80% appearing a single time and about 0.58% taken by the ten largest.

This sequence joins TRBV2 and TRBJ1-5; TRBD1 matches at 8 bases. The specimen was peripheral blood. The origin of this receptor is a man in his fifties or sixties with acute or convalescent COVID-19. CDR3 nucleotides: TGTGCCAGCAGTTGGGACAGGCATAGCAATCAGCCCCAGCATTTT. Amino acid sequence: CASSWDRHSNQPQHF.